Below are 23 T cell receptor beta chains sequenced from a single sample in a study of blood T cells in healthy people across ages. Using a J-beta primer mix together with a sample-barcoded 5' primer, a second PCR was run for roughly 6 to 12 cycles. TCRdb reprocessed the 5' RACE reads with MiXCR, giving one entry per CDR3 protein. The sample records more than 650,000 distinct CDR3 sequences, about 20% being singletons. The sequenced sample consisted of blood. These receptors all come from a man in his sixties or seventies in good health.

A few counts support this clonotype. The gene calls are TRBV6-1 and TRBJ1-1; D unresolved. This CDR3 spans 15 amino acids. Germline assignment: CDR1 MNHNS and CDR2 SASEGT. Trimming removed 4 bases at V and 1 base at J, with 13 bases between. The CDR3 spells CASSGPERQNTEAFF. CDR3 bases: TGTGCCAGCAGTGGCCCAGAGAGACAGAACACTGAAGCTTTCTTT.

The rearrangement joins TRBV20-1 to TRBJ2-4, with 10 bases that match TRBD2. The length of the CDR3 is 16 residues. J gave up 0 bases and V 2 bases, and 4 bases lay outside the gene matches. From germline, CDR1 is DFQATT and CDR2 SNEGSKA (reference sequence). CDR3 coding DNA: TGCAGTGCTAGACTCGGACTAGCGGCAGCCAAAAACATTCAGTACTTC. It codes for CSARLGLAAAKNIQYF.

This chain links TRBV27 with TRBJ2-2, with no clear D. V dropped 2 bases and J dropped 6 bases, with 7 bases sitting between them. The CDR3 loop spans 13 amino acids. Per the germline V gene, CDR1 is MNHEY and CDR2 is SMNVEV (reference sequence). The CDR3 sequence is CASSLSESGELFF. The CDR3 region has the DNA TGTGCCAGCAGTTTAAGCGAATCCGGGGAGCTGTTTTTT.

V usage is TRBV6-5 and J usage is TRBJ1-4, with D uncertain. V lost 5 bases to trimming and J lost 10 bases, with 14 bases between them. Germline CDR1 MNHEY, CDR2 SVGAGI. This CDR3 region has 13 residues. CDR3 DNA: TGTGCCAGCAGTCCAGAGGGTGGTGGAAAACTGTTTTTT. Its translation is CASSPEGGGKLFF.

This clonotype has only a few counts. This chain connects TRBV7-7 to TRBJ2-5, with 7 bases matching TRBD1. Germline V lookup: CDR1 SSHAT, CDR2 FNYEAQ (reference sequence). This CDR3 comprises 15 residues. V trimming: 4 bases; J trimming: 5 bases; junction bases outside the gene matches: 10. The CDR3: CASSSEQGSAETQYF. CDR3 DNA: TGTGCCAGCAGCTCCGAACAGGGGTCCGCCGAGACCCAGTACTTC.

This clonotype occurred a few times. The chain joins TRBV18 to TRBJ2-5; no clear D. The J call is uncertain, as TRBJ2-1 better fits the DNA end. Germline lookup yields CDR1 KGHSH and CDR2 LQKENI. The CDR3 is 13 residues long. The CDR3 protein is CASSPQMGNEQFF. In nucleotides, the CDR3 is TGTGCCAGCTCACCACAGATGGGCAATGAGCAGTTCTTC.

This clonotype was observed a few times. The chain recombines TRBV5-1 with TRBJ1-1; 8 nucleotides align to TRBD1. With V trimmed by 0 bases and J by 5 bases, 3 bases remained unmatched. Germline lookup yields CDR1 SGHRS and CDR2 YFSETQ. The CDR3 totals 14 residues. CDR3 nucleotides: TGCGCCAGCAGCTTGGATGGACAGGGTACTGAAGCTTTCTTT. It codes for CASSLDGQGTEAFF.

This clonotype occurred a few times. The V gene is TRBV21-1, the J gene TRBJ1-1. TRBV21-1 is listed as a pseudogene. CDR3 length: 11 residues. The CDR3 loop reads CASSKATEASF. The CDR3 DNA sequence: TGTGCCAGCAGCAAAGCAACTGAAGCTTCCTTT.

This clonotype was found a few times. The V and J genes are TRBV12-3 or TRBV12-4 and TRBJ2-1; 14 nucleotides align to TRBD2. V shed 6 bases, J shed 9 bases, and the junction held 10 bases outside the gene matches. The CDR3 loop spans 16 amino acids. CDR3: CASSRGLAGGMGEQFF. The CDR3 DNA follows: TGTGCCAGCAGCCGCGGACTAGCGGGAGGAATGGGTGAGCAGTTCTTC.

J is TRBJ2-1 and V is TRBV5-1; unclear D gene. Germline V CDR1 and CDR2: SGHRS, YFSETQ. The CDR3 loop spans 16 amino acids. V was cut by 2 bases and J by 0 bases, with 12 bases left in between. For the CDR3, the DNA is TGCGCCAGCAGCTTTAGACACGCGAGCTCCTACAATGAGCAGTTCTTC. This codes for CASSFRHASSYNEQFF.

The chain recombines TRBV2 with TRBJ2-5; the D gene is possibly TRBD1 (6 bases). The J call may be incorrect, as the DNA end agrees better with TRBJ2-7. The CDR3 sequence is 15 residues long. The V gene's germline CDR1 is SNHLY and CDR2 FYNNEI. The CDR3 here is CASSEADSPAYEQYF. The CDR3 region has the DNA TGTGCCAGCAGTGAAGCGGACAGCCCAGCCTACGAGCAGTACTTC.

V gene TRBV15 combines with J gene TRBJ2-7, with D possibly TRBD1 on 5 matching bases. The CDR3 totals 13 residues. Trimming took off 3 bases at V and 4 bases at J, with 10 bases between the two ends. Germline CDR1 and CDR2: LNHNV and YYDKDF (reference sequence). CDR3 sequence reads: CATSRDITYEQYF. For the CDR3, the DNA is TGTGCCACCAGCAGGGACATAACTTACGAGCAGTACTTC. Full variable domain (remainder filled in from reference TRBV15 and TRBJ2-7): DAMVIQNPRYQVTQFGKPVTLSCSQTLNHNVMYWYQQKSSQAPKLLFHYYDKDFNNEADTPDNFQSRRPNTSFCFLDIRSPGLGDTAMYLCATSRDITYEQYFGPGTRLTVT.

This rearrangement joins TRBV24-1 to TRBJ2-2; D is perhaps TRBD2 (5 bases). The CDR3 has 13 residues. Germline V gene data show CDR1 as KGHDR and CDR2 as SFDVKD. V lost 10 bases, J lost 1 base, and 9 bases lay in between. The chain's CDR3 is CATGRQNTGELFF. CDR3 coding DNA: TGTGCCACGGGGAGACAGAACACCGGGGAGCTGTTTTTT.

The gene calls are TRBV5-5 and TRBJ2-3, with TRBD2 matching over 7 bases. The CDR3 extends over 16 amino acids. With 0 bases clipped from V and 0 bases from J, the junction kept 4 bases outside the gene matches. CDR1 is SGHKS and CDR2 is YYEKEE in the germline V gene (reference sequence). This CDR3 is CASSLAGGISTDTQYF. The CDR3 DNA sequence: TGTGCCAGCAGCTTGGCCGGGGGGATTAGCACAGATACGCAGTATTTT.

The DNA for the CDR3 is TGCGCCAGCAGCGAAGGACTAGTGAGTCAAGAGACCCAGTACTTC. Translated: CASSEGLVSQETQYF. The V and J genes are TRBV5-1 and TRBJ2-5; TRBD2 aligns across 7 bases. From germline, CDR1 is SGHRS and CDR2 YFSETQ. This CDR3 is built from 15 residues. V was pared by 4 bases and J by 2 bases, with 8 bases of the junction left unmatched. Full variable domain (outside the CDR3, taken from reference TRBV5-1 and TRBJ2-5): KAGVTQTPRYLIKTRGQQVTLSCSPISGHRSVSWYQQTPGQGLQFLFEYFSETQRNKGNFPGRFSGRQFSNSRSEMNVSTLELGDSALYLCASSEGLVSQETQYFGPGTRLLVL.

V usage is TRBV9 and J usage is TRBJ2-5; D might be TRBD1 (6 bases). Germline V CDR1 and CDR2: SGDLS, YYNGEE. The CDR3 runs to 15 residues. Trimming stripped 3 bases from V and 3 bases from J, with 15 bases between. CDR3 protein: CASSGSGTPKETQYF. In DNA form, the CDR3 reads TGTGCCAGCAGCGGATCCGGGACACCCAAAGAGACCCAGTACTTC. Supplemented by reference TRBV9 and TRBJ2-5, the full variable domain reads DSGVTQTPKHLITATGQRVTLRCSPRSGDLSVYWYQQSLDQGLQFLIQYYNGEERAKGNILERFSAQQFPDLHSELNLSSLELGDSALYFCASSGSGTPKETQYFGPGTRLLVL.

The chain carries TRBV5-5 and TRBJ2-2; 7 bases match TRBD1. Germline-derived CDR1 and CDR2 are SGHKS and YYEKEE (reference sequence). Losses at the gene ends were 4 bases for V and 5 bases for J; bases not matched to a gene: 8. The CDR3 sequence is 15 residues long. In nucleotides, the CDR3 is TGTGCCAGCAGCAACGACAGGGCGGCGACCGGGGAGCTGTTTTTT. Residues: CASSNDRAATGELFF.

The chain combines TRBV12-3 or TRBV12-4 with TRBJ2-2, with 10 bases fitting TRBD2. With V trimmed by 6 bases and J by 10 bases, 11 bases remained unmatched. The CDR3 is 15 amino acids. This chain's CDR3 is CASRPAGGGPQELFF. The CDR3 bases are TGTGCCAGCAGGCCAGCGGGGGGGGGACCTCAGGAGCTGTTTTTT.

This clonotype was counted a few times. The CDR3 protein is CASSKRDRGDTGELFF. The DNA for the CDR3 is TGTGCCAGCAGCAAAAGGGACAGGGGTGACACCGGGGAGCTGTTTTTT. The chain recombines TRBV21-1 with TRBJ2-2; the D call TRBD1 from the table was never checked on the DNA. TRBV21-1 is a pseudogene locus. This CDR3 comprises 16 residues.

The chain has TRBV18 and TRBJ2-3, with TRBD2 matching 9 bases. The germline V gene has CDR1 KGHSH and CDR2 LQKENI. The trim removed 0 bases at V and 6 bases at J, leaving 7 bases unmatched. This CDR3 contains 16 residues. CDR3 sequence: CASSPPETSGWDTQYF. The CDR3 nucleotides are TGTGCCAGCTCACCACCGGAGACTAGCGGATGGGATACGCAGTATTTT.

In its sample, this clonotype was seen a few times. The chain recombines TRBV4-3 with TRBJ2-3; D unresolved. V was clipped by 3 bases and J by 2 bases, with 12 bases between them. The germline V gene has CDR1 LGHNA and CDR2 YSLEER. CDR3 size: 15 residues. The CDR3 DNA is TGCGCCAGCAGCCACACTTATACAGTCACAGATACGCAGTATTTT. Translated: CASSHTYTVTDTQYF.

This clonotype was counted at least ten times. The J gene is TRBJ2-5, the V gene TRBV6-5; TRBD2 agrees at 8 bases. The CDR3 contains 13 residues. The V gene's germline CDR1 is MNHEY and CDR2 SVGAGI. The V segment lost 7 bases and the J segment 5 bases; nucleotides outside the gene matches: 6. In nucleotides, the CDR3 is TGTGCCAGCAAACCGGGACTAGTGGAGACCCAGTACTTC. It specifies CASKPGLVETQYF.

There are a few counts of this clonotype. The chain joins TRBV7-9 to TRBJ2-3; perhaps TRBD2 as D (6 bases). Trimming removed 4 bases at V and 1 base at J, with 15 bases between. This CDR3 contains 16 residues. CDR1 and CDR2 (germline): SEHNR, FQNEAQ (reference sequence). CDR3 protein: CASSSFLRDGTDTQYF. The CDR3 nucleotides read TGTGCCAGCAGCTCTTTTTTGCGGGACGGCACAGATACGCAGTATTTT.